One T cell receptor (beta chain) is described in this entry. Its target is not known. The data are from a study of T cell responses to AZD1222 COVID-19 vaccine. Overall study findings and caveats: The donor cohort was predominantly white British with a female majority, and clonal diversity may have been underestimated. Spike-specific TCR breadth rose after two AZD1222 doses, and depth rose as well.

The ends were cut back, 1 base at V and 6 bases at J, with 16 bases in the middle. This CDR3 contains 15 residues. CDR1 and CDR2 from the germline V gene are LNHDA and SQIVND (reference sequence). TCRdb's copy holds only in-frame clones and misses some; the assay was immunoSEQ multiplex PCR. The table has approximately 150,000 clones, about 92% seen once. This clonotype originated in an adult in good health. The source material was peripheral blood, sampled on day 0 of AZD1222 vaccination. V usage is TRBV19 and J usage is TRBJ2-7; a possible D gene is TRBD1 (5 bases). CDR3 sequence: CASSIVPGLGAEQYF. The CDR3 DNA reads TGTGCCAGTAGTATAGTACCAGGCCTTGGGGCCGAGCAGTACTTC.